This entry lists 5 T cell receptor beta chains sequenced from one sample in a study of beta chain features in type 1 diabetes. Investigators reverse transcribed all isolated RNA, so they sequenced expressed TCRB transcripts. Sequencing used immunoSEQ multiplex PCR; TCRdb keeps in-frame clones, though not all of them. The table records under 250,000 clones, around 14% of them present only once. The sample comprised naive CD4+ T cells from blood. These receptors were collected from a woman aged 35 to 49 in good health.

This clone was counted only a few times. This sequence joins TRBV7-9 and TRBJ1-3; 9 nucleotides align to TRBD1. The junction had 3 bases not matched to a gene; V was cut back by 5 bases and J by 4 bases. The germline V gene encodes CDR1 SEHNR and CDR2 FQNEAQ (reference sequence). The CDR3 spans 14 residues. This CDR3 is CASSKTGGGNTIYF. The CDR3 DNA sequence: TGTGCCAGCAGCAAGACAGGGGGAGGAAACACCATATATTTT.

The chain joins TRBV4-3 to TRBJ2-3; possibly TRBD2 for D (5 bases). Trimming stripped 0 bases from V and 12 bases from J, with 22 bases between. Looked up from germline, CDR1 is LGHNA and CDR2 is YSLEER. The CDR3 sequence is 16 residues long. The chain's CDR3 is CASSQEVERAAAGQYF. The DNA for the CDR3 is TGCGCCAGCAGCCAAGAAGTGGAGAGGGCGGCGGCTGGCCAGTATTTT.

This clone was seen a handful of times. The chain combines TRBV4-1 with TRBJ2-7; possible D gene TRBD2, 5 bases. The CDR3 is 15 amino acids. The germline V gene has CDR1 MGHRA and CDR2 YSYEKL. Trimming cost V 1 base and J 0 bases, with 10 bases left between them. The CDR3 loop reads CASSQARGSSYEQYF. The CDR3 coding sequence is TGCGCCAGCAGCCAAGCCCGAGGGAGCTCCTACGAGCAGTACTTC.

This clone was seen a handful of times. The genes are TRBV6-5 and TRBJ2-2; D call uncertain. The length of the CDR3 is 11 residues. Germline V gene data show CDR1 as MNHEY and CDR2 as SVGAGI. V dropped 7 bases and J dropped 4 bases, with 4 bases sitting between them. The chain's CDR3 is CASKLTGELFF. CDR3 sequence (DNA): TGTGCCAGCAAACTCACCGGGGAGCTGTTTTTT.

This clone was counted between two and nine times. The chain has TRBV13 and TRBJ1-2, with 9 nucleotides matching TRBD1. The CDR3 loop spans 15 amino acids. Germline CDR1 and CDR2: PRHDT and FYEKMQ (reference sequence). V was clipped by 5 bases and J by 6 bases; unmatched bases: 10. CDR3 region: CASSDRTGAGDGYTF. CDR3 sequence (DNA): TGTGCCAGCAGCGACCGGACAGGGGCTGGGGATGGCTACACCTTC.